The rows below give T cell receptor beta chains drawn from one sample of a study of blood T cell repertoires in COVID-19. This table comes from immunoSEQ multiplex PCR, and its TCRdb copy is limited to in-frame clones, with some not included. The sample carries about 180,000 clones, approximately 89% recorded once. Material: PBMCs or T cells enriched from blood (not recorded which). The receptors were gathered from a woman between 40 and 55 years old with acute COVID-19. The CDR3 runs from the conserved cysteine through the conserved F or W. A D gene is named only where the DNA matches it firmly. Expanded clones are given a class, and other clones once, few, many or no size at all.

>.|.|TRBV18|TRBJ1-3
CASSLGDTDSGNTIYF
TGTGCCAGCTCACTAGGGGACACGGACTCTGGAAACACCATATATTTT
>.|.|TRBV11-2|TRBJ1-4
CASSPRATNEKLFF
TGTGCCAGCAGCCCCAGGGCAACTAATGAAAAACTGTTTTTT
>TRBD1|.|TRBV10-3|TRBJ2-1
CAIRTTGNEQFF
TGTGCCATCAGGACGACAGGGAATGAGCAGTTCTTC
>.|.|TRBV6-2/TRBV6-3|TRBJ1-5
CASSSSDWDQPQHF
TGTGCCAGCAGTTCTTCCGACTGGGATCAGCCCCAGCATTTT
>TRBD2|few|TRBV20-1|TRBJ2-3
CSASGGLAGATDTQYF
TGCAGTGCTAGTGGCGGACTAGCGGGAGCTACAGATACGCAGTATTTT
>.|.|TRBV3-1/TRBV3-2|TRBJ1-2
CASSQVRGGYTF
TGTGCCAGCAGCCAAGTGCGAGGTGGCTACACCTTC
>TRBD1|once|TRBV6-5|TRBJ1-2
CASSSRGTYYGYTF
TGTGCCAGCAGTTCCAGGGGGACCTACTATGGCTACACCTTC
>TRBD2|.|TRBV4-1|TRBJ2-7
CASSQVGGRFIEQYF
TGCGCCAGCAGCCAAGTGGGAGGGAGGTTCATCGAGCAGTACTTC
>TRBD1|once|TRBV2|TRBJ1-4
CASSLTGTGTNEKLFF
TGTGCCAGCAGTCTGACAGGGACCGGTACTAATGAAAAACTGTTTTTT
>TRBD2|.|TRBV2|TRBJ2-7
CASSAPSGGNYEQYF
TGTGCCAGCAGTGCCCCTAGCGGTGGGAACTACGAGCAGTACTTC
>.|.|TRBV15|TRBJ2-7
CATSTLSEGEQYF
TGTGCCACCAGCACCCTCTCGGAGGGGGAGCAGTACTTC
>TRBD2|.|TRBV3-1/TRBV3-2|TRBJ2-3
CASSQVRTSGSWGSTDTQYF
TGTGCCAGCAGCCAAGTCCGGACTAGCGGGAGTTGGGGTAGCACAGATACGCAGTATTTT
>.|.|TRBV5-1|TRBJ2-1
CASSQVLSGVYNEQFF
TGCGCCAGCAGCCAAGTCCTTAGCGGCGTATACAATGAGCAGTTCTTC
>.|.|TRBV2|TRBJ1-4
CASQALGEKLFF
TGTGCCAGCCAGGCCCTCGGTGAAAAACTGTTTTTT
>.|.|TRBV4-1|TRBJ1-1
CASSRGQGANTEAFF
TGCGCCAGCAGCCGAGGCCAAGGAGCGAACACTGAAGCTTTCTTT
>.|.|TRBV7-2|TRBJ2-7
CASSLGGVAAYEQYF
TGTGCCAGCAGCTTAGGAGGGGTAGCGGCCTACGAGCAGTACTTC
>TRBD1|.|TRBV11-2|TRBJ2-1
CASSLGDRGYNEQFF
TGTGCCAGCAGCTTAGGGGACAGGGGGTACAATGAGCAGTTCTTC
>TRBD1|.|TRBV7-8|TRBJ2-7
CASSSDRGPSYEQYF
TGTGCCAGCAGCTCCGACAGGGGGCCGTCCTACGAGCAGTACTTC
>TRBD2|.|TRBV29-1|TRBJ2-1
CSGFGLAGYNEQFF
TGCAGCGGATTCGGACTAGCGGGGTACAATGAGCAGTTCTTC
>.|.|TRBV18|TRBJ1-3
CASSLQGSGNTIYF
TGTGCCAGCTCACTACAGGGCTCTGGAAACACCATATATTTT
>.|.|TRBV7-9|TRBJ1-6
CASSLEGVESPLHF
TGTGCCAGCAGCTTAGAGGGAGTGGAGTCACCCCTCCACTTT
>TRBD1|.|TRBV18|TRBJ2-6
CASSPRLLGQGVTHSGANVLTF
TGTGCCAGCTCACCTCGCCTTCTTGGACAGGGGGTGACCCACTCTGGGGCCAACGTCCTGACTTTC
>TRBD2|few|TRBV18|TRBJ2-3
CASQLAGGPTDTQYF
TGTGCCAGCCAACTAGCGGGAGGGCCGACAGATACGCAGTATTTT
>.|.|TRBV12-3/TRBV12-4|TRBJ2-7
CASSLNTGEQYF
TGTGCCAGCAGTCTAAACACGGGGGAGCAGTACTTC
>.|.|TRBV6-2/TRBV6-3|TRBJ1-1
CASSWTLNTEAFF
TGTGCCAGCAGCTGGACATTGAACACTGAAGCTTTCTTT
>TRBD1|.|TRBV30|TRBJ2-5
CAWGTGRRETQYF
TGTGCCTGGGGGACAGGGAGGAGGGAGACCCAGTACTTC
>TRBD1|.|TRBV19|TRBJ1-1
CASSNGQVDTEAFF
TGTGCCAGTAGTAACGGACAGGTTGACACTGAAGCTTTCTTT
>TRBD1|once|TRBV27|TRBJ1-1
CASSRTGTGGQNTEAFF
TGTGCCAGCAGTCGAACCGGGACAGGGGGCCAGAACACTGAAGCTTTCTTT
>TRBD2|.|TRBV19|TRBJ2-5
CASSVRGGSQYF
TGTGCCAGTAGTGTCCGCGGCGGGAGCCAGTACTTC
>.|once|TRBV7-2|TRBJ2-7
CASSLDPGYEQYF
TGTGCCAGCAGCCTCGATCCCGGTTACGAGCAGTACTTC
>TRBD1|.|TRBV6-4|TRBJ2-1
CASSDGARDSNEQFF
TGTGCCAGCAGTGACGGGGCCCGGGACAGCAATGAGCAGTTCTTC
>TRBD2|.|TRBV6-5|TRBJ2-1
CASSYSVLAGANEQFF
TGTGCCAGCAGTTACTCAGTACTAGCGGGGGCCAATGAGCAGTTCTTC
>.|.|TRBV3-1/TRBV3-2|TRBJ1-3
CASSQEMSGNTIYF
TGTGCCAGCAGCCAAGAAATGAGTGGAAACACCATATATTTT
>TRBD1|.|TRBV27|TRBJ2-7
CASSSPGQGSYEQYF
TGTGCCAGCAGTTCCCCGGGACAGGGGTCCTACGAGCAGTACTTC
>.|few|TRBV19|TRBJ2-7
CATTGRAYEQYF
TGTGCCACCACTGGCCGGGCCTACGAGCAGTACTTC
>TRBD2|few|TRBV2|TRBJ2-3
CASSESRGLAGGRTDTQYF
TGTGCCAGCAGTGAATCGAGGGGCCTAGCGGGCGGACGCACAGATACGCAGTATTTT
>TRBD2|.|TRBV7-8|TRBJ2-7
CASSWASGSSYEQYF
TGTGCCAGCAGCTGGGCTAGCGGGAGCTCCTACGAGCAGTACTTC
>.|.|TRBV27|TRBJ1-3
CASSLLAGNTIYF
TGTGCCAGCAGTTTATTAGCTGGAAACACCATATATTTT
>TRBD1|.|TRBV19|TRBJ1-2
CASSMLAGGYGYTF
TGTGCCAGTAGTATGTTGGCAGGGGGCTATGGCTACACCTTC
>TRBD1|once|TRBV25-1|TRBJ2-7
CASSDPRDSSYEQYF
TGTGCCAGCAGTGACCCCCGGGACAGCTCCTACGAGCAGTACTTC
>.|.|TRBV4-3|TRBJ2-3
CASSLTATNTQYF
TGCGCCAGCAGCTTGACAGCCACAAATACGCAGTATTTT
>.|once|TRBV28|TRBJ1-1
CASSSPGYTEAFF
TGTGCCAGCAGTTCACCGGGGTACACTGAAGCTTTCTTT
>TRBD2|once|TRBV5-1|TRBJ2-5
CASSLNGGAQETQYF
TGCGCCAGCAGCTTGAACGGGGGGGCTCAAGAGACCCAGTACTTC
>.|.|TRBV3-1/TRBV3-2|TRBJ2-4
CASSPLRGVKNIQYF
TGTGCCAGCAGCCCCCTCCGCGGCGTAAAAAACATTCAGTACTTC
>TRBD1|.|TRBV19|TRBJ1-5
CASSPDRANQPQHF
TGTGCCAGTAGTCCGGACAGGGCCAATCAGCCCCAGCATTTT
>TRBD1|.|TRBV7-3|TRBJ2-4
CASSSGTGGPDGIQYF
TGTGCCAGCAGCTCGGGGACAGGGGGACCCGACGGGATTCAGTACTTC
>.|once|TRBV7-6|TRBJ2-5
CASSSSGRVETQYF
TGTGCCAGCAGCTCCTCCGGCAGGGTGGAGACCCAGTACTTC
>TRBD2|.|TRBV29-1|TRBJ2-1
CSVELASGRASEQFF
TGCAGCGTTGAACTCGCTAGCGGGAGGGCCTCTGAGCAGTTCTTC